The clone carrying this TCR beta chain was counted between two and nine times. The target antigen is unknown. These data belong to a study of T cell repertoires in cytomegalovirus infection. Study-level background: Public TCR beta signatures provided an indication of both CMV infection and a matching HLA type. The study's findings and limits: Pooled public TCR beta family frequency picked out CMV carriers with the relevant HLA. In two of eight donors, the top clonotype was HLA-C-restricted CMV-specific.

CDR1 and CDR2 (germline): KGHDR, SFDVKD. The junction had 15 bases not matched to a gene; V was cut back by 4 bases and J by 3 bases. The CDR3 length is 19 residues. In TCRdb, the reads were re-called with MiXCR into one record per CDR3 protein. There are about 360,000 distinct CDR3 sequences in the sample; approximately 18% occur only once, and 7.5% to 9.5% lies in the top ten. The chain couples TRBV24-1 to TRBJ2-3; TRBD2 matches 10 bases. Material for sequencing was PBMCs. This TCR was recovered from a human donor in good health (CMV status not recorded). Some clones in this sample may be carry-over from other donors' samples. CDR3 residues: CATSDPGGSGRLLTDTQYF. The CDR3, as DNA: TGTGCCACCAGTGACCCCGGGGGTAGCGGGAGGTTATTGACAGATACGCAGTATTTT.